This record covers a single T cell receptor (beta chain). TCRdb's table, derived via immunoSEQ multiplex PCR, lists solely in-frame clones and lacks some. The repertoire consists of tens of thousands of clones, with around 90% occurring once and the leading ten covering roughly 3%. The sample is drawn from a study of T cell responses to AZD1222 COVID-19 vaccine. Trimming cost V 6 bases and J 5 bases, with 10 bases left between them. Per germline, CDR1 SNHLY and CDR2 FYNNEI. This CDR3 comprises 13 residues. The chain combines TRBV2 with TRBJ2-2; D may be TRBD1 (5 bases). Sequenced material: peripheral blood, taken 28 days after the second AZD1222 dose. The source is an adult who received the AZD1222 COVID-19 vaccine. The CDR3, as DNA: TGTGCCAGCAGGGAACAGGAAACCGGGGAGCTGTTTTTT. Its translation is CASREQETGELFF.